This entry lists 17 T cell receptor beta chains sequenced from one sample in a study of blood T cell repertoires in COVID-19. Produced via immunoSEQ multiplex PCR; TCRdb's table is partial and in-frame only. The sample comprises 200,000 to 250,000 clones, about 87% of which are singletons, and roughly 2.7% rests with the top ten. Sequences were obtained from peripheral blood. These receptors were obtained from a man aged 25 to 45 with COVID-19, enrolled during active disease.

The rearrangement uses TRBV28 and TRBJ2-5; maybe TRBD1 (6 bases). Trimming cost V 5 bases and J 1 base, with 14 bases left between them. Per germline, CDR1 MDHEN and CDR2 SYDVKM. This CDR3 spans 15 amino acids. The CDR3 sequence is CASSPRTVSQETQYF. The DNA for the CDR3 is TGTGCCAGCAGTCCTCGGACAGTTAGCCAAGAGACCCAGTACTTC.

This rearrangement joins TRBV9 to TRBJ2-1; no clear D. Trimming stripped 2 bases from V and 0 bases from J, with 9 bases between. This CDR3 has 15 residues. The germline V gene has CDR1 SGDLS and CDR2 YYNGEE. The CDR3 loop is CASSVSSGSYNEQFF. Written as DNA, the CDR3 is TGTGCCAGCAGCGTGAGCTCCGGCTCCTACAATGAGCAGTTCTTC.

The chain uses TRBV6-6 and TRBJ1-5; 7 nucleotides line up with TRBD1. This CDR3 contains 14 residues. The germline V gene has CDR1 MNHNY and CDR2 SVGAGI (reference sequence). V was clipped by 5 bases and J by 4 bases; unmatched bases: 5. The CDR3: CASSPQGRNQPQHF. The CDR3 nucleotides read TGTGCCAGCAGTCCACAGGGGCGGAATCAGCCCCAGCATTTT.

V usage is TRBV7-2 and J usage is TRBJ2-3, with D unclear. This CDR3 spans 13 amino acids. V was trimmed by 7 bases and J by 2 bases, leaving 10 bases between them. The germline V gene has CDR1 SGHTA and CDR2 FQGNSA. CDR3: CASTGSNTDTQYF. In DNA form, the CDR3 reads TGTGCCAGCACCGGGTCCAACACAGATACGCAGTATTTT.

The chain uses TRBV15 and TRBJ1-2; D is perhaps TRBD1 (6 bases). Germline values: CDR1 LNHNV, CDR2 YYDKDF (reference sequence). The CDR3 consists of 15 residues. V was clipped by 0 bases and J by 5 bases, with 13 bases between them. CDR3 amino acids: CATSRDPGTFYGYTF. DNA of the CDR3: TGTGCCACCAGCAGAGACCCGGGGACATTTTATGGCTACACCTTC. The complete variable domain, with remaining parts taken from reference TRBV15 and TRBJ1-2, reads DAMVIQNPRYQVTQFGKPVTLSCSQTLNHNVMYWYQQKSSQAPKLLFHYYDKDFNNEADTPDNFQSRRPNTSFCFLDIRSPGLGDTAMYLCATSRDPGTFYGYTFGSGTRLTVV.

The chain recombines TRBV7-3 with TRBJ2-2; TRBD1 is a possible D gene (6 bases). From germline, CDR1 is SGHTA and CDR2 FQGTGA. The V end was cut by 4 bases, the J end by 1 base, with 13 bases between. This CDR3 has 16 residues. The CDR3 nucleotides are TGTGCCAGCAGCTCGAGAGGGGGACAGAACACCGGGGAGCTGTTTTTT. This encodes CASSSRGGQNTGELFF.

The rearrangement uses TRBV6-2 or TRBV6-3 and TRBJ1-5; weak D call: TRBD1 (6 bases). The ends were cut back, 6 bases at V and 7 bases at J, with 16 bases in the middle. Germline loops: CDR1 MNHEY, CDR2 SVGEGT. The CDR3 is made up of 14 amino acids. The CDR3 sequence: CASSFLTGGQPQHF. The CDR3 DNA reads as TGTGCCAGCAGCTTCCTTACGGGGGGCCAGCCCCAGCATTTT.

The chain uses TRBV7-9 and TRBJ2-3; D is ambiguous. Germline V CDR1 and CDR2: SEHNR, FQNEAQ (reference sequence). V gave up 5 bases and J gave up 6 bases, with 21 bases separating them. This CDR3 region has 16 residues. The CDR3 DNA sequence: TGTGCCAGCAGCCTTAATGGGCTTGGATGGCTGGATACGCAGTATTTT. Protein: CASSLNGLGWLDTQYF.

The chain joins TRBV29-1 to TRBJ1-1; D not certain. In germline, CDR1 is SQVTM, CDR2 ANQGSEA. The V gene lost 5 bases and the J gene lost 1 base, with 11 bases spanning the gap. This CDR3 spans 13 amino acids. The CDR3 DNA follows: TGCAGCGTTAAGGAACAGTGGAACACTGAAGCTTTCTTT. It codes for CSVKEQWNTEAFF.

Comments on this clone: The sample holds other DNA sequences that translate to the same CDR3. This chain joins TRBV19 and TRBJ1-5; TRBD1 matches at 7 bases. V was clipped by 3 bases and J by 2 bases; unmatched bases: 4. Germline V gene sequence: CDR1 LNHDA, CDR2 SQIVND (reference sequence). This CDR3 has 15 residues. The CDR3 bases are TGTGCCAGTAGTATGGGGCAGGGGGGCAATCAGCCCCAGCATTTT. Translation gives CASSMGQGGNQPQHF.

The chain carries TRBV9 and TRBJ2-1, with 10 bases identical to TRBD1. This CDR3 region has 15 residues. The V segment lost 3 bases and the J segment 4 bases; nucleotides outside the gene matches: 4. The germline V gene has CDR1 SGDLS and CDR2 YYNGEE. CDR3 residues: CASSGGTGVYNEQFF. The CDR3 DNA is TGTGCCAGCAGCGGAGGGACAGGGGTGTACAATGAGCAGTTCTTC.

The chain uses TRBV6-5 and TRBJ1-1; D is perhaps TRBD1 (6 bases). Germline CDR1 is MNHEY and CDR2 is SVGAGI. The length of the CDR3 is 15 residues. V was pared by 0 bases and J by 5 bases, with 13 bases between. The CDR3 protein is CASSYSGGARTEAFF. In DNA form, the CDR3 reads TGTGCCAGCAGTTACTCGGGGGGGGCGAGGACTGAAGCTTTCTTT.

This clone was picked up one time. The chain has TRBV3-1 (or the pseudogene TRBV3-2) and TRBJ1-6; D is ambiguous. This CDR3 has 16 residues. Trimming cost V 1 base and J 3 bases, with 10 bases left between them. The germline CDR1 and CDR2 sequences are LGHDT and YNNKEL (reference sequence). Here the CDR3 reads CASSQAEQYYNSPLHF. The CDR3 DNA is TGTGCCAGCAGCCAAGCGGAACAGTACTATAATTCACCCCTCCACTTT.

This chain joins TRBV29-1 and TRBJ1-1; no clear D gene. Trimming took 6 bases from V and 0 from J, leaving 8 bases between them. The CDR3 extends over 12 amino acids. Germline CDR1 is SQVTM and CDR2 is ANQGSEA. CDR3: CSVGTVNTEAFF. As DNA, the CDR3 is TGCAGCGTGGGCACAGTGAACACTGAAGCTTTCTTT.

The chain employs TRBV21-1 and TRBJ1-5; TRBD1, the D gene given by the table, was not confirmed from the DNA. TRBV21-1 is designated a pseudogene. This CDR3 has 16 residues. This chain's CDR3 is CASSKSRGSLDQPQHF. As DNA, the CDR3 is TGTGCCAGCAGCAAATCCAGGGGCTCCCTTGATCAGCCCCAGCATTTT.

The chain is built from TRBV18 and TRBJ2-7, with a tentative D call TRBD1 (6 bases). V was clipped by 3 bases and J by 3 bases, with 18 bases between them. The germline V gene has CDR1 KGHSH and CDR2 LQKENI. This CDR3 contains 16 residues. This CDR3 reads CASSPPGQGVDYEQYF. DNA of the CDR3: TGTGCCAGCTCACCTCCGGGACAAGGGGTGGACTACGAGCAGTACTTC.

The count of this clone is one. The V gene is TRBV2, the J gene TRBJ2-2; 7 nucleotides align to TRBD1. Germline lookup yields CDR1 SNHLY and CDR2 FYNNEI. This CDR3 comprises 14 residues. V was pared by 4 bases and J by 6 bases, with 5 bases of the junction left unmatched. The chain's CDR3 is CASSGQGLAGELFF. In DNA form, the CDR3 reads TGTGCCAGCAGTGGACAGGGTCTCGCCGGGGAGCTGTTTTTT.